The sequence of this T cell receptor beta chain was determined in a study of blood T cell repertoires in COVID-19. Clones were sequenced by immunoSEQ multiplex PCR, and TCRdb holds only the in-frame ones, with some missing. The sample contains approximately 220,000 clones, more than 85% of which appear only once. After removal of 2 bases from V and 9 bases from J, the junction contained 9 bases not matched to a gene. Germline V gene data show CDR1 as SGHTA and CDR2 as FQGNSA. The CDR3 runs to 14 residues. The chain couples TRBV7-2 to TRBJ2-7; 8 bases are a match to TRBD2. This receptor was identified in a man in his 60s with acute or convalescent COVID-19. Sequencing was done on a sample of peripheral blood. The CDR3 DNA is TGTGCCAGCAGCTTAATGGGGACTAGTGCGGGGCAGTACTTC. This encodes CASSLMGTSAGQYF.